The 7 T cell receptor beta chains below were found in one sample sequenced in a study of blood T cell repertoires in COVID-19. The assay was immunoSEQ multiplex PCR, and TCRdb's table has in-frame clones only and misses some. The data contain about 49,000 clones, 68% of them singletons. Sequencing used peripheral blood. The receptors stem from a woman in her 70s with acute or convalescent COVID-19.

This chain uses TRBV3-1 (or the pseudogene TRBV3-2) with TRBJ1-4, with no clear D. Trimming took 3 bases from V and 4 from J, leaving 3 bases between them. The CDR3 contains 12 residues. CDR1 is LGHDT, CDR2 YNNKEL, per germline (reference sequence). CDR3 DNA: TGTGCCAGCAGCCACCTTAATGAAAAACTGTTTTTT. This gives the protein CASSHLNEKLFF.

The chain uses TRBV2 and TRBJ2-2, with 7 bases that match TRBD2. V dropped 4 bases and J dropped 4; count of bases not matched to a gene: 9. CDR3 size: 16 residues. The V gene's germline CDR1 is SNHLY and CDR2 FYNNEI. CDR3 loop: CASSGGLVISTGELFF. The CDR3 DNA follows: TGTGCCAGCAGTGGAGGACTAGTGATTAGCACCGGGGAGCTGTTTTTT. Full variable domain (remainder filled in from reference TRBV2 and TRBJ2-2): EPEVTQTPSHQVTQMGQEVILRCVPISNHLYFYWYRQILGQKVEFLVSFYNNEISEKSEIFDDQFSVERPDGSNFTLKIRSTKLEDSAMYFCASSGGLVISTGELFFGEGSRLTVL.

The chain couples TRBV18 to TRBJ2-7; tentatively, D is TRBD2 (8 bases). This CDR3 is 15 amino acids long. Trimming left V 4 bases short and J 6 bases short, with 19 bases between. Germline V gene data show CDR1 as KGHSH and CDR2 as LQKENI. The CDR3 nucleotides are TGTGCCAGCTCACTCACAGGGGCCGCGGGGGGCGAGCAGTACTTC. Encoded protein: CASSLTGAAGGEQYF.

This clone was observed at least ten times. J is TRBJ2-3 and V is TRBV6-2 or TRBV6-3, with 8 bases fitting TRBD2. V was pared by 3 bases and J by 1 base, with 9 bases of the junction left unmatched. In germline, CDR1 is MNHEY, CDR2 SVGEGT. The CDR3 spans 17 residues. The DNA for the CDR3 is TGTGCCAGCAGTTATATAGAGCGGGAGTGGGGCACAGATACGCAGTATTTT. It specifies CASSYIEREWGTDTQYF.

This chain links TRBV7-2 with TRBJ2-5, with 7 bases identical to TRBD1. The V and J ends lost 5 bases and 5 bases, in that order; junction bases with no gene match: 8. This CDR3 comprises 14 residues. The germline V gene encodes CDR1 SGHTA and CDR2 FQGNSA. The CDR3 sequence: CASSPRTGVETQYF. In nucleotides, the CDR3 is TGTGCCAGCAGCCCGCGGACAGGCGTGGAGACCCAGTACTTC.

The chain has TRBV4-2 and TRBJ2-7; D is possibly TRBD2 (5 bases). Trimming took 1 base from V and 3 from J, leaving 19 bases between them. This CDR3 region has 17 residues. CDR1 and CDR2 (germline): LGHNA, YNFKEQ. CDR3 sequence (DNA): TGTGCCAGCAGCCAAGCGGTAGTCGACTACGAGAACTACGAGCAGTACTTC. Its protein is CASSQAVVDYENYEQYF.

CDR3 bases: TGTGCCAGCAGCTTCTGGACAGGGGTGGGCAATGAGCAGTTCTTC. Protein sequence: CASSFWTGVGNEQFF. J is TRBJ2-1 and V is TRBV7-2; 9 bases align to TRBD1. The CDR3 covers 15 residues. V lost 3 bases to trimming and J lost 6 bases; unmatched junction nucleotides: 6. Germline V lookup: CDR1 SGHTA, CDR2 FQGNSA. Together with reference TRBV7-2 and TRBJ2-1, the CDR3 gives the full variable domain: GAGVSQSPSNKVTEKGKDVELRCDPISGHTALYWYRQSLGQGLEFLIYFQGNSAPDKSGLPSDRFSAERTGGSVSTLTIQRTQQEDSAVYLCASSFWTGVGNEQFFGPGTRLTVL.